Detailed here is one TCR beta chain. The antigen is not known. The PCR used 60 Vbeta and 13 Jbeta primers. TCRdb's copy holds only in-frame clones and misses some; the assay was immunoSEQ multiplex PCR. Of 110,000 or so clones in the sample, 82% were seen once. J lost 4 bases, V lost 5 bases, and 6 bases had no gene match. Germline V gene lookup returns CDR1 KGHSH and CDR2 LQKENI. The CDR3 extends over 15 amino acids. The sample originates from a study of cytomegalovirus exposure and HLA in healthy donors. At the level of the study: Ancestry clustering placed around 81% of several hundred genotyped donors in the Caucasian-associated cluster. Findings of the study overall: For cytomegalovirus status, the classifier reportedly gave diagnoses with high specificity and sensitivity.

Sequenced: PBMCs. The chain is built from TRBV18 and TRBJ2-5, with TRBD2 matching over 11 bases. This TCR was sampled from a young woman in good health and CMV-seronegative. CDR3: CASSITSGGPETQYF. DNA for the CDR3: TGTGCCAGCTCAATTACTAGCGGGGGACCAGAGACCCAGTACTTC.